The 20 T cell receptor beta chains reported below all come from one sample, sequenced in a study of PD-L1 blockade in urothelial cancer. Sequenced by immunoSEQ multiplex PCR; TCRdb stores in-frame clones only, minus some. The sample has tens of thousands of clones, roughly 76% seen once. Time point indicated: pretreatment peripheral blood. The starting material was PBMCs, obtained around atezolizumab (anti-PD-L1) treatment. Receptors originate from a man aged 65-85 years with urothelial cancer.

The chain uses TRBV10-2 and TRBJ1-4; D is uncertain. Germline CDR1 WSHSY, CDR2 SAAADI. V was clipped by 3 bases and J by 3 bases, with 11 bases between them. CDR3 length equals 15 residues. CDR3 in DNA: TGCGCCAGCAGTGACTCGACACCGTCTAATGAAAAACTGTTTTTT. Its translation is CASSDSTPSNEKLFF.

The rearrangement joins TRBV2 to TRBJ1-4; the match to TRBD1 covers 9 bases. Unmatched junction bases numbered 4, after V lost 3 bases and J lost 5 bases. The CDR3 is 15 residues long. Per germline, CDR1 SNHLY and CDR2 FYNNEI. CDR3 residues: CASSDAGQGNEKLFF. CDR3 DNA sequence: TGTGCCAGCAGTGATGCGGGACAGGGAAATGAAAAACTGTTTTTT. Based on the CDR3 plus reference TRBV2 and TRBJ1-4, the full variable domain is EPEVTQTPSHQVTQMGQEVILRCVPISNHLYFYWYRQILGQKVEFLVSFYNNEISEKSEIFDDQFSVERPDGSNFTLKIRSTKLEDSAMYFCASSDAGQGNEKLFFGSGTQLSVL.

This clone was observed a single time. V is TRBV6-1 and J is TRBJ1-2; D may be TRBD1 (6 bases). Germline loops: CDR1 MNHNS, CDR2 SASEGT. The CDR3 is 14 residues long. Trimming left V 5 bases short and J 8 bases short, with 18 bases between. The CDR3 sequence is CASSNPGGAEGYTF. The DNA of the CDR3 is TGTGCCAGCAGTAACCCCGGGGGGGCGGAGGGCTACACCTTC.

The chain joins TRBV19 to TRBJ2-3, with TRBD2 identical over 8 bases. The germline gives CDR1 LNHDA, CDR2 SQIVND (reference sequence). J was trimmed by 3 bases and V by 6 bases; bases with no gene match: 8. The CDR3 totals 15 residues. CDR3 protein: CASSPGAGATDTQYF. In DNA form, the CDR3 reads TGTGCCAGTAGCCCCGGAGCGGGGGCAACAGATACGCAGTATTTT. Full variable domain (rest looked up from reference TRBV19 and TRBJ2-3): DGGITQSPKYLFRKEGQNVTLSCEQNLNHDAMYWYRQDPGQGLRLIYYSQIVNDFQKGDIAEGYSVSREKKESFPLTVTSAQKNPTAFYLCASSPGAGATDTQYFGPGTRLTVL.

The chain uses TRBV25-1 and TRBJ1-2; no clear D gene. The CDR3 length is 13 residues. Germline V gives CDR1 MGHDK, CDR2 SYGVNS. V lost 2 bases and J lost 4, with 8 bases in between. The CDR3 sequence is CASSENGGYGYTF. Here the CDR3 DNA reads TGTGCCAGCAGTGAAAACGGCGGCTATGGCTACACCTTC.

The chain joins TRBV7-8 to TRBJ1-3; D remains ambiguous. The CDR3 loop spans 16 amino acids. Germline loops: CDR1 SGHVS, CDR2 FQNEAQ. V was cut by 0 bases and J by 2 bases, with 11 bases left in between. The CDR3 DNA follows: TGTGCCAGCAGCTTAGCCCACATAGGAGCTGGAAACACCATATATTTT. Protein product: CASSLAHIGAGNTIYF. The variable domain in full, with the rest retrieved from reference TRBV7-8 and TRBJ1-3, is GAGVSQSPRYKVAKRGQDVALRCDPISGHVSLFWYQQALGQGPEFLTYFQNEAQLDKSGLPSDRFFAERPEGSVSTLKIQRTQQEDSAVYLCASSLAHIGAGNTIYFGEGSWLTVV.

This sequence joins TRBV19 and TRBJ1-5, with D tentatively TRBD1 (6 bases). Trimming removed 2 bases at V and 9 bases at J, with 17 bases between. The V gene's germline CDR1 is LNHDA and CDR2 SQIVND (reference sequence). The CDR3 contains 15 residues. The CDR3: CASSIFGTTNLPQHF. CDR3 sequence (DNA): TGTGCCAGTAGTATATTTGGGACAACAAATTTGCCCCAGCATTTT.

CDR3 sequence reads: CASSLTGGSYEQYF. The CDR3 region has the DNA TGTGCCAGCAGTTTGACAGGGGGCTCCTACGAGCAGTACTTC. This chain joins TRBV27 and TRBJ2-7, with 9 bases fitting TRBD1. Germline CDR1 is MNHEY and CDR2 is SMNVEV (reference sequence). The CDR3 has 14 residues. V lost 3 bases to trimming and J lost 0 bases; unmatched junction nucleotides: 0.

This chain's CDR3 is CASSYENVRYGYTF. CDR3 bases: TGTGCCAGCAGTTACGAGAACGTGAGGTATGGCTACACCTTC. The genes are TRBV6-5 and TRBJ1-2, with D uncertain. The CDR3 sequence is 14 residues long. V dropped 2 bases and J dropped 5 bases, with 12 bases sitting between them. Germline V gene data show CDR1 as MNHEY and CDR2 as SVGAGI.

This chain connects TRBV6-5 to TRBJ2-7; possibly TRBD2 for D (5 bases). V lost 2 bases, J lost 0 bases, and 8 bases lay in between. CDR1 MNHEY and CDR2 SVGAGI come from the germline V gene. The CDR3 runs 14 residues. Here the CDR3 DNA reads TGTGCCAGCAGTTACGCGGGTAGCTCCTACGAGCAGTACTTC. The encoded protein is CASSYAGSSYEQYF.

The chain joins TRBV2 to TRBJ2-7; TRBD1 agrees at 7 bases. The CDR3 is made up of 14 amino acids. V dropped 6 bases and J dropped 0; count of bases not matched to a gene: 5. In germline, CDR1 is SNHLY, CDR2 FYNNEI. The CDR3 spells CASSLDRDSYEQYF. CDR3 DNA: TGTGCCAGCAGCTTAGACAGGGACTCCTACGAGCAGTACTTC.

This clone has ten or more counts. The V gene is TRBV6-5, the J gene TRBJ1-5; 11 bases are shared with TRBD1. Germline CDR1 MNHEY, CDR2 SVGAGI. This CDR3 has 14 residues. J gave up 7 bases and V 10 bases, and 9 bases lay outside the gene matches. CDR3: CATGDRGARQPQHF. CDR3 DNA: TGTGCCACCGGGGACAGGGGGGCAAGGCAGCCCCAGCATTTT.

Only a few counts were recorded for this clone. J is TRBJ2-1 and V is TRBV21-1; the table gives TRBD2 as D, unverified against the DNA. TRBV21-1 is deemed a pseudogene. The CDR3 loop spans 17 amino acids. CDR3 residues: CASSKGGSGGQYNEQFF. CDR3 coding DNA: TGTGCCAGCAGCAAAGGGGGAAGCGGGGGGCAGTACAATGAGCAGTTCTTC.

The rearrangement uses TRBV4-1 and TRBJ2-3; possible D gene TRBD2, 6 bases. The CDR3 totals 14 residues. The germline gives CDR1 MGHRA, CDR2 YSYEKL. The germline V and J ends were trimmed by 1 base and 9 bases, with 14 bases remaining between them. CDR3 nucleotide sequence: TGCGCCAGCAGCCAAGCACGTAGGGGAGGAACGCAGTATTTT. Its protein is CASSQARRGGTQYF.

The chain carries TRBV6-6 and TRBJ1-3; D possibly corresponds to TRBD1 (5 bases). V was cut by 10 bases and J by 0 bases, with 13 bases left in between. CDR1 and CDR2 (germline): MNHNY, SVGAGI (reference sequence). The length of the CDR3 is 14 residues. The CDR3 nucleotides read TGTGCCACCCGGGACGGGGGCTCTGGAAACACCATATATTTT. Amino acids: CATRDGGSGNTIYF.

The chain carries TRBV18 and TRBJ1-4; a possible D gene is TRBD1 (5 bases). CDR3 size: 16 residues. The V gene lost 5 bases and the J gene lost 5 bases, with 18 bases spanning the gap. The germline V gene encodes CDR1 KGHSH and CDR2 LQKENI. The CDR3 protein is CASSSTVDRSNEKLFF. CDR3 bases: TGTGCCAGCTCATCCACCGTCGACAGAAGCAATGAAAAACTGTTTTTT.

The V and J genes are TRBV7-6 and TRBJ2-5, with 7 bases that match TRBD2. Per germline, CDR1 SGHVS and CDR2 FNYEAQ. Trimming at V came to 5 bases and at J to 5 bases, leaving 5 bases not matched to a gene. The CDR3 runs to 13 residues. The CDR3 bases are TGTGCCAGCAGCCAATGGGGGGGGGAGACCCAGTACTTC. This translates into CASSQWGGETQYF.

The V gene is TRBV6-1, the J gene TRBJ1-5; 8 positions match TRBD1. Germline assignment: CDR1 MNHNS and CDR2 SASEGT. This CDR3 has 15 residues. The V and J ends lost 8 bases and 5 bases, in that order; junction bases with no gene match: 11. CDR3 sequence: CASWTGQGRHQPQHF. The DNA for the CDR3 is TGTGCCAGCTGGACCGGACAGGGAAGACATCAGCCCCAGCATTTT.

The chain has TRBV9 and TRBJ1-4; TRBD1 matches 7 bases. Germline loops: CDR1 SGDLS, CDR2 YYNGEE. The V and J ends lost 3 bases and 12 bases, in that order; junction bases with no gene match: 5. The CDR3 covers 12 residues. CDR3 sequence (DNA): TGTGCCAGCAGCGCAACCGGGACAGAACTGTTTTTT. Its translation is CASSATGTELFF.

This clone was observed a handful of times. The CDR3 sequence is CASNRRGGMNTEAFF. The CDR3 DNA is TGTGCCAGCAATCGACGGGGGGGAATGAACACTGAAGCTTTCTTT. V usage is TRBV2 and J usage is TRBJ1-1, with a weak D call TRBD1 (5 bases). Germline loops: CDR1 SNHLY, CDR2 FYNNEI. V was clipped by 7 bases and J by 0 bases, with 15 bases between them. The CDR3 contains 15 residues.